This T cell receptor (beta chain) is from a study of persistence of HIV-infected CD4 T cells. Cells were stimulated nonspecifically with anti-CD3/anti-CD28 magnetic beads. Responding CD4+ T cells were sorted by upregulation of both CD40 ligand and CD69. The libraries were made with immunoSEQ version 4 in survey mode. Measured with immunoSEQ multiplex PCR; TCRdb has only the in-frame clones, and not every one. This table has roughly 48,000 clones, about 87% appearing once. V was clipped by 1 base and J by 3 bases, with 12 bases between them. This CDR3 is built from 15 residues. CDR1 and CDR2 (germline): SGHRS, YFSETQ. A word on this clone: The antigen is unknown.

The rearrangement uses TRBV5-1 and TRBJ2-3; TRBD1 is a possible D gene (5 bases). Sequenced here: CD4+ T cells sorted from PBMCs after roughly 17-hour stimulation, sampled from a patient who received antiretroviral therapy. The sequence was obtained from an adult woman with HIV who was CMV-seropositive. The CDR3 spells CASSLLGHETDTQYF. For the CDR3, the DNA is TGCGCCAGCAGCTTGTTGGGGCATGAGACAGATACGCAGTATTTT.